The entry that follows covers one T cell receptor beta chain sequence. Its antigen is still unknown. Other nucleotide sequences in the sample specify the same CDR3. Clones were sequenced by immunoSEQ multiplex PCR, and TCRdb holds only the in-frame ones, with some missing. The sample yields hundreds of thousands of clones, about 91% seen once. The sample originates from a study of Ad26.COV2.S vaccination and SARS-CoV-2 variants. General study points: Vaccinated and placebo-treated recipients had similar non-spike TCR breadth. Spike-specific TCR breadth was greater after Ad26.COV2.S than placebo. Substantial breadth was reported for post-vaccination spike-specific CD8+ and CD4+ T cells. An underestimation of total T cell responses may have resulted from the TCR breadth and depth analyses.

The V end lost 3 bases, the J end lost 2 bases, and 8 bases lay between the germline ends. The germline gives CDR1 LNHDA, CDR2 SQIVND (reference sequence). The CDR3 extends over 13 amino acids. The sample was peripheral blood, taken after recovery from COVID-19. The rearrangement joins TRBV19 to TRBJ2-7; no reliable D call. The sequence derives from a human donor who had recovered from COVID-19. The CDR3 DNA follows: TGTGCCAGTAGTATTCAAGGACCCTACGAGCAGTACTTC. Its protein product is CASSIQGPYEQYF.